This TCR beta chain was identified during a study of siplizumab effects on memory and regulatory T cells. Clones were read by immunoSEQ multiplex PCR, and TCRdb kept only the in-frame ones, dropping some. Among 15,000 to 20,000 clones listed, roughly 51% were seen once. Coculture of the mixed lymphocyte reaction cells took place at 37 degrees C and lasted 6 days. This CDR3 is built from 13 residues. The germline V and J ends were trimmed by 10 bases and 2 bases, with 15 bases remaining between them. Germline CDR1 and CDR2: MNHNY and SVGAGI (reference sequence). With respect to this clone: Its antigen is undetermined.

The TCR comes from a human donor in good health; the cells came from an allogeneic mixed lymphocyte reaction. The sample comprised CFSE-low (dividing) CD4+ T cells sorted from an allogeneic mixed lymphocyte reaction. V is TRBV6-6 and J is TRBJ2-7; maybe TRBD2 (5 bases). In nucleotides, the CDR3 is TGTGCCATCGGAGGACCTTCTCCCTACGAGCAGTACTTC. It encodes CAIGGPSPYEQYF.